The 4 T cell receptor beta chains below come from one sample, sequenced in a study of T cell repertoires in cytomegalovirus infection. Their specific antigens are unknown. TCRdb fed the reads into MiXCR, producing one record per CDR3 protein. Counted here are about 570,000 distinct CDR3 sequences, about 39% occurring once; the ten biggest clones make up 48%. This sample comprised cultured PBMCs, obtained from culture after CMV antigen stimulation. These receptors all come from a human donor in good health (CMV status not recorded). Some clones in this sample may be carry-over from other donors' samples.

This clonotype was counted between two and nine times. CDR3 region: CASSPEWGQPYEQYF. CDR3 in DNA: TGTGCCAGCAGCCCAGAGTGGGGCCAGCCTTACGAGCAGTACTTC. This chain links TRBV7-8 with TRBJ2-7, with D perhaps TRBD1 (5 bases). The CDR3 length is 15 residues. The germline gives CDR1 SGHVS, CDR2 FQNEAQ. Trimming removed 5 bases from V and 4 bases from J, with 18 bases in between.

This clonotype was picked up a small number of times. The chain employs TRBV28 and TRBJ2-1; TRBD1 agrees at 8 bases. Germline V CDR1 and CDR2: MDHEN, SYDVKM. Trimming at V came to 6 bases and at J to 8 bases, leaving 3 bases not matched to a gene. CDR3 size: 12 residues. The CDR3 DNA reads as TGTGCCAGCAGATCGACAGGGGATGAGCAGTTCTTC. Its protein is CASRSTGDEQFF.

The V and J genes are TRBV18 and TRBJ2-2; D uncertain. Germline values: CDR1 KGHSH, CDR2 LQKENI. Deletions cut 2 bases from V and 5 bases from J, with 15 bases between. This CDR3 has 16 amino acids. The CDR3 loop reads CASSPNTPGATGELFF. CDR3 sequence (DNA): TGTGCCAGCTCACCAAATACCCCAGGTGCGACCGGGGAGCTGTTTTTT.

The chain joins TRBV2 to TRBJ2-1, with D perhaps assigned TRBD1 or TRBD2 (5 bases each). The CDR3 runs 14 residues. V lost 7 bases to trimming and J lost 15 bases, with 25 bases between them. Germline-derived CDR1 and CDR2 are SNHLY and FYNNEI. CDR3 residues: CASINRSSYNEGFF. The DNA for the CDR3 is TGTGCCAGCATTAACAGGTCTAGCTACAATGAGGGGTTCTTC.